These T cell receptor beta chains were read from a single sample in a study of OX40 agonist ivuxolimab in advanced cancers. Here immunoSEQ multiplex PCR was the method, and the copy in TCRdb shows in-frame clones only, minus some. In the table there are more than 60,000 clones, 90% of which are singletons. Source: CD4+ or CD8+ T cells sorted from blood, taken in a trial of the OX40 agonist ivuxolimab. The receptor set was obtained from an adult with an advanced solid tumor such as melanoma, head and neck, liver or kidney cancer. Both conserved end residues are part of each CDR3.

v_call cdr3_aa
TRBV18 CASSPLGTSGDTQYF
TRBV18 CASSPRQEVYGYTF
TRBV6-5 CASRPGRRSGNTIYF
TRBV7-9 CASSPKTPGVSDTQYF
TRBV5-4 CASSWGTSEFSEQYF
TRBV19 CASKRTTNTEAFF
TRBV28 CASREQGPGQETQYF
TRBV6-5 CASSYSAGGVYEQYF
TRBV6-1 CASRMTGGDEKLFF
TRBV19 CASTTGGGSTDTQYF
TRBV27 CASRKSGTGAYEQYF
TRBV5-1 CASSLIAGGLNTGELFF
TRBV5-6 CASSLADRVYSGANVLTF
TRBV7-2 CASSLAMDQPQHF
TRBV10-1 CASSDSQGTSYEQYF
TRBV7-2 CASSLMAQPTEAFF
TRBV18 CANSMTGTSNQPQHF
TRBV10-3 CAISESGDTNYGYTF
TRBV30 CAWSERNSPLHF
TRBV15 CATSRVGQPQHF
TRBV27 CASRAGPSGYTF
TRBV6-5 CASRRSGDLIYEQYF
TRBV18 CASSPRSSGDGSSYNEQFF
TRBV7-2 CASSFTGGLGQPQHF
TRBV19 CASNPTGLSYEQYF
TRBV19 CASSPRLAPGELFF
TRBV2 CASSEILEGQFF
TRBV10-3 CAISQGTSGLLVKEQFF
TRBV7-2 CASSLVGWVGNEQFF
TRBV14 CASSQDRGNLEAFF
TRBV7-6 CASSLETGRADTQYF
TRBV7-9 CASSLGRGEAFF
TRBV10-1 CASSDLKSGGANTGELFF
TRBV5-4 CASSQPELAGGGTDTQYF
TRBV6-1 CASNERGRANTEAFF
TRBV7-9 CASSPVGLVQETQYF
TRBV11-2 CASSPIISGEQYF
TRBV4-1 CASSLTQGNQPQHF
TRBV5-1 CASRLAGTETNEKLFF
TRBV5-1 CASKADGNTIYF
TRBV5-6 CASSLARVSGNTIYF
TRBV5-1 CASSSGGGLYNEQFF
TRBV6-6 CASSYEDRSPLYGYTF
TRBV6-6 CASGGTGVGELFF
TRBV15 CATSRGPAGSTDTQYF
TRBV28 CASSPPGYEQYF